This TCR beta chain was captured in a study of shared clonotypes between healthy human individuals. Per germline, CDR1 SGHNT and CDR2 YYREEE (reference sequence). V lost 5 bases to trimming and J lost 8 bases, with 17 bases between them. This CDR3 comprises 14 residues. This table comes from immunoSEQ multiplex PCR, and its TCRdb copy is limited to in-frame clones, with some not included. Among fewer than 400,000 clones listed, around 72% were seen once. This rearrangement joins TRBV5-4 to TRBJ2-1, with a tentative D call TRBD1 (6 bases). The receptor was isolated from a man aged 25-40 years in good health. Input material: memory CD4+ T cells sorted from blood. The subset denotes: CD45RA-negative fraction. The CDR3 coding sequence is TGTGCCAGCAGTTTTGAACAGGGAATAGATGAGCAGTTCTTC. It encodes CASSFEQGIDEQFF. Variable domain in full (rest from reference TRBV5-4 and TRBJ2-1): ETGVTQSPTHLIKTRGQQVTLRCSSQSGHNTVSWYQQALGQGPQFIFQYYREEENGRGNFPPRFSGLQFPNYSSELNVNALELDDSALYLCASSFEQGIDEQFFGPGTRLTVL.